A selection of T cell receptor beta chains follows, all from one sample in a study of T cell repertoires in cytomegalovirus infection. TCRdb passed the reads through MiXCR, listing each CDR3 protein once. The table lists fewer than 200,000 distinct CDR3 sequences, 7.5% to 10% of them singletons, with approximately 4.6% in the top ten. What was sequenced was PBMCs. The source of these receptors is a human donor in good health (CMV status not recorded). Some clones in this sample may be carry-over from other donors' samples. Each CDR3 is given with its conserved first and last residue. A D gene is named only where the DNA matches it firmly. Size values are once, few and many counts, or a class for expanded clones, and some rows have none.

v_gene,d_gene,j_gene,abundance,CDR3nt,CDR3aa
TRBV12-3/TRBV12-4,TRBD1,TRBJ1-5,.,TGTGCCAGCAGTCCTAAGGATGGGACAGAGGAGCTTAATCAGCCCCAGCATTTT,CASSPKDGTEELNQPQHF
TRBV12-5,.,TRBJ2-7,.,TGTGCTAGTGGTTTGGAACCAGGGTCAGAGCAGTACTTC,CASGLEPGSEQYF
TRBV27,.,TRBJ2-7,.,TGTGCCAGCAGTCGAAAACAGGGCTACGAGCAGTACTTC,CASSRKQGYEQYF
TRBV28,.,TRBJ2-5,.,TGTGCCAGCAGTTCCCAGACAGCCCAAGAGACCCAGTACTTC,CASSSQTAQETQYF
TRBV4-3,TRBD1,TRBJ1-2,.,TGCGCCAGCAGCCAAGAGGCCCGACAGGGACGGAATGGCTACACCTTC,CASSQEARQGRNGYTF
TRBV7-2,TRBD2,TRBJ2-3,many,TGTGCCAGCAGCGTAACCGGGACTAGTTTAGGCACAGATACGCAGTATTTT,CASSVTGTSLGTDTQYF
TRBV7-2,.,TRBJ1-1,many,TGTGCCAGCAGCTTATCTAAGCAGGAGAACACTGAAGCTTTCTTT,CASSLSKQENTEAFF
TRBV20-1,TRBD1,TRBJ2-7,.,TGCAGTGCTAGCTGGGACAGGGCCTACGAGCAGTACTTC,CSASWDRAYEQYF
TRBV2,TRBD2,TRBJ2-1,.,TGTGCCAGCAGTCGATCGAGCGGGAGCTCCTACAATGAGCAGTTCTTC,CASSRSSGSSYNEQFF
TRBV7-8,.,TRBJ2-7,many,TGTGCCAGCAGCTTTTGGGCAGGGGATAGCTACGAGCAGTACTTC,CASSFWAGDSYEQYF
TRBV7-2,.,TRBJ2-6,many,TGTGCCAGCACCACGTCCCGGAGATCTGGGGCCAACGTCCTGACTTTC,CASTTSRRSGANVLTF
TRBV5-5,.,TRBJ1-2,many,TGTGCCAGCAGCGCGGACGGATCTAACTATGGCTACACCTTC,CASSADGSNYGYTF
TRBV7-2,.,TRBJ2-5,.,TGTGCCAGCAGCTTAGGTGTTCCCCGGGGTGGGACCCAGTACTTC,CASSLGVPRGGTQYF
TRBV7-2,TRBD1,TRBJ2-1,.,TGTGCCAGCTGCTACGACAGGGGCGATGAGCAGTTCTTC,CASCYDRGDEQFF
TRBV6-2/TRBV6-3,.,TRBJ1-4,.,TGTGCCAGCAGTCTCCAGGCTTCAAGGCAAAAACTGTTTTTT,CASSLQASRQKLFF
TRBV29-1,TRBD1,TRBJ1-5,many,TGCAGCGTTGTCCTGACAGGGGGAAGCAATCAGCCCCAGCATTTT,CSVVLTGGSNQPQHF
TRBV28,.,TRBJ1-3,.,TGTGCCAGCAGTTTGAGTAGCACCATATATTTT,CASSLSSTIYF
TRBV5-1,.,TRBJ2-2,.,TGCGCCAGCAGAAGAATTCCTAGTGAGGTCAAGTCCGGGGAGCTGTTTTTT,CASRRIPSEVKSGELFF
TRBV7-2,.,TRBJ1-6,many,TGTGCCAGCAGCTCACCTGGGGGATTAAATTCACCCCTCCACTTT,CASSSPGGLNSPLHF
TRBV3-1,.,TRBJ1-1,few,TGTGCCAGCAGCCATTTGGACCTGCCTTTAGCTTTCTTT,CASSHLDLPLAFF
TRBV7-2,TRBD1,TRBJ1-2,many,TGTGCCAGCAGCGAAGACAGGGATTCGAGGGGCTACACCTTC,CASSEDRDSRGYTF
TRBV5-1,TRBD1,TRBJ1-2,.,TGCGCCAGCAGCTTGGAATTTAGACAGGGGGCCTATGGCTACACCTTC,CASSLEFRQGAYGYTF
TRBV7-9,.,TRBJ1-1,many,TGTGCCAGCAGCCTCGCCCTTGGGTCAGTAGGAGTCCCGAACACTGAAGCTTTCTTT,CASSLALGSVGVPNTEAFF
TRBV7-2,.,TRBJ2-1,many,TGTGCCAGCAGCCCCGGTCGGGGGGCCCGTTACAATGAGCAGTTCTTC,CASSPGRGARYNEQFF
TRBV5-1,.,TRBJ1-1,.,TGCGCCAGCAGCTTGTGGGGGGGGCGGGACACTGAAGCTTTCTTT,CASSLWGGRDTEAFF
TRBV7-3,TRBD1,TRBJ2-5,many,TGTGCCAGCAGCGCCGGGACAGGGGTTCAAGAGACCCAGTACTTC,CASSAGTGVQETQYF